This T cell receptor beta chain appears in the sequencing data of a study of neurological immune-mediated disorders. Study results and limitations: The most TCR clonal expansion was seen in HTLV-1-associated myelopathy, whereas the least was seen in multiple sclerosis, below the level in healthy controls.

With 10-nucleotide random UMIs, 5'RACE was used to make the cDNA. Every sequencing run gave over 190 million TCR-beta sequences, taken from 15-18 subjects. MiXCR, run by TCRdb on the 5' RACE reads, gives a single entry per CDR3 protein. The sample holds over 30,000 distinct CDR3 sequences, around an eighth seen once. Regarding time point: longitudinal time-point 2. Germline CDR1 SGHRS, CDR2 YFSETQ. V lost 9 bases, J lost 4 bases, and 16 bases lay in between. This CDR3 spans 13 amino acids. This clonotype was detected many times. Its antigen is unidentified. Sequencing input: PBMCs. The chain uses TRBV5-1 and TRBJ1-1; weak D call: TRBD1 (6 bases). This receptor was identified in a woman in her thirties or forties in good health. CDR3 in DNA: TGCGCCACCAAGAGGGGGGACTCCACTGAAGCTTTCTTT. Translated: CATKRGDSTEAFF.